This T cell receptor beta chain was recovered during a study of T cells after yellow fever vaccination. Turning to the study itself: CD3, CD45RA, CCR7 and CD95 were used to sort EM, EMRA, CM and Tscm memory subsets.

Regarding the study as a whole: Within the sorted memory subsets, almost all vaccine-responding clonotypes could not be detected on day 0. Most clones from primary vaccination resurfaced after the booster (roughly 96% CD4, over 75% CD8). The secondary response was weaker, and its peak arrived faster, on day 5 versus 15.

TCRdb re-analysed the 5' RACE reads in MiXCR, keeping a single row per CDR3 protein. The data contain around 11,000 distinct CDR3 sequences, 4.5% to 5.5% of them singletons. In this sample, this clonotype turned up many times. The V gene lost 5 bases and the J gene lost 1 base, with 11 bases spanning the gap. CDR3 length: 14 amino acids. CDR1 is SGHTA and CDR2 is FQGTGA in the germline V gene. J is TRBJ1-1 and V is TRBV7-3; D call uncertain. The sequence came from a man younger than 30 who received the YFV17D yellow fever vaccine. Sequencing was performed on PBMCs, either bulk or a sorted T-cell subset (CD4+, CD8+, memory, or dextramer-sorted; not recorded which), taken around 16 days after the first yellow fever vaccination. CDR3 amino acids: CASSPSRENTEAFF. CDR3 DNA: TGTGCCAGCAGCCCCTCCCGGGAGAACACTGAAGCTTTCTTT.